This passage covers 22 T cell receptor beta chains from one sample sequenced in a study of shared clonotypes between healthy human individuals. CD45RO-negative, CCR7-positively selected cells formed the naive CD8 fraction, excluding terminally differentiated effector memory CD45RA+ cells. Assay used: immunoSEQ multiplex PCR; TCRdb lists only in-frame clones, some missing. The table includes around 1,900,000 clones, 93% detected once. The specimen sequenced was naive CD8+ T cells from PBMCs. These TCRs come from a man aged 18 to 35 in good health. Some clones in this sample may be carry-over from other donors' samples.

The CDR3: CASSSGDMELFF. For the CDR3, the DNA is TGTGCCAGCAGCTCTGGGGACATGGAGCTGTTTTTT. J is TRBJ2-2 and V is TRBV7-9; TRBD1 is a possible D gene (6 bases). The germline V gene has CDR1 SEHNR and CDR2 FQNEAQ (reference sequence). V dropped 4 bases and J dropped 10 bases, with 10 bases sitting between them. This CDR3 has 12 residues.

This chain uses TRBV7-6 with TRBJ2-3; TRBD1 is a possible D gene (5 bases). Trimming took off 8 bases at V and 3 bases at J, with 18 bases between the two ends. CDR1 is SGHVS and CDR2 is FNYEAQ in the germline V gene. The CDR3 is 15 amino acids. Here the CDR3 reads CASASEAGMTDTQYF. The CDR3 nucleotides are TGTGCCAGCGCCTCAGAGGCAGGGATGACAGATACGCAGTATTTT.

This chain connects TRBV4-2 to TRBJ2-5, with TRBD2 matching over 7 bases. The end of the DNA fits TRBJ2-7 better, so the J call may be wrong. CDR1 and CDR2 (germline): LGHNA, YNFKEQ. There are 15 residues in the CDR3. CDR3 residues: CASSQDKRGPYEQYF. The DNA of the CDR3 is TGTGCCAGCAGCCAAGATAAGCGGGGACCCTACGAGCAGTACTTC.

The chain joins TRBV10-2 to TRBJ2-1; D tentatively fits TRBD1 or TRBD2 (6 bases each). Per germline, CDR1 WSHSY and CDR2 SAAADI. This CDR3 has 15 residues. V was shortened by 2 bases and J by 0 bases, with 8 bases between the two germline ends. The CDR3 spells CASSETGASYNEQFF. The CDR3 DNA follows: TGCGCCAGCAGTGAGACGGGGGCCTCCTACAATGAGCAGTTCTTC.

For this clone: Other DNA variants within this sample encode the same CDR3. The DNA of the CDR3 is TGTGCCAGCAGCTTAGGACAGGTTTACGAGCAGTACTTC. It is translated as CASSLGQVYEQYF. The chain is built from TRBV11-2 and TRBJ2-7; tentative D call: TRBD1 (6 bases). Germline V gives CDR1 SGHAT, CDR2 FQNNGV. Trimming took 1 base from V and 4 from J, leaving 8 bases between them. The CDR3 runs 13 residues. Variable domain in full (rest from reference TRBV11-2 and TRBJ2-7): EAGVAQSPRYKIIEKRQSVAFWCNPISGHATLYWYQQILGQGPKLLIQFQNNGVVDDSQLPKDRFSAERLKGVDSTLKIQPAKLEDSAVYLCASSLGQVYEQYFGPGTRLTVT.

The chain has TRBV27 and TRBJ2-7; D is undetermined. This CDR3 comprises 13 residues. The V and J ends lost 6 bases and 5 bases respectively, with 14 bases between them. Germline V gene data show CDR1 as MNHEY and CDR2 as SMNVEV (reference sequence). In DNA form, the CDR3 reads TGTGCCAGCAGCCCCGGCAATCTGAACGAGCAGTACTTC. It encodes CASSPGNLNEQYF.

This clone was detected only once. Other DNA sequences in this sample translate to the same CDR3. The chain recombines TRBV18 with TRBJ2-5, with D uncertain. CDR3 length: 12 residues. Germline V CDR1 and CDR2: KGHSH, LQKENI. V was trimmed by 3 bases and J by 5 bases, leaving 7 bases between them. The CDR3 reads CASSPVLETQYF. The CDR3 nucleotides are TGTGCCAGCTCACCTGTGCTCGAGACCCAGTACTTC.

CDR3 in amino acids: CASKGGITLGEQYF. The CDR3, as DNA: TGTGCCAGCAAAGGCGGGATCACCTTAGGGGAGCAGTACTTC. The chain links TRBV28 to TRBJ2-7, with a weak D call TRBD2 (6 bases). V gave up 7 bases and J gave up 7 bases, with 20 bases separating them. The CDR3 loop spans 14 amino acids. Germline V gene sequence: CDR1 MDHEN, CDR2 SYDVKM.

The chain is built from TRBV27 and TRBJ2-1, with a tentative D call TRBD1 (5 bases). The CDR3 covers 15 residues. CDR1 and CDR2 (germline): MNHEY, SMNVEV (reference sequence). Trimming shortened V by 2 bases and J by 7 bases, and 15 bases separated the two germline ends. The CDR3 DNA sequence: TGTGCCAGCAGTTTAGGGGCTAGGAGTAAGAATGAGCAGTTCTTC. It encodes CASSLGARSKNEQFF.

The gene calls are TRBV6-6 and TRBJ2-1; D unclear. Germline loops: CDR1 MNHNY, CDR2 SVGAGI (reference sequence). The germline V and J ends were trimmed by 1 base and 9 bases, with 13 bases remaining between them. The CDR3 has 14 residues. Written as DNA, the CDR3 is TGTGCCAGCAGTTACTTAACCCCGCCCATTGAGCAGTTCTTC. It yields the protein CASSYLTPPIEQFF.

CDR3 in DNA: TGCGCCAGCAGCCAAGACCGGCTCCGGGCCGGAGAGACCCAGTACTTC. Encoded protein: CASSQDRLRAGETQYF. The chain couples TRBV4-3 to TRBJ2-5, with D uncertain. From germline, CDR1 is LGHNA and CDR2 YSLEER. V lost 0 bases and J 4 bases, leaving 15 bases between the germline ends. CDR3 length: 16 amino acids.

V and J are TRBV7-9 and TRBJ2-5; D unresolved. Germline-derived CDR1 and CDR2 are SEHNR and FQNEAQ (reference sequence). The CDR3 extends over 14 amino acids. Trimming shortened V by 6 bases and J by 5 bases, and 16 bases separated the two germline ends. The CDR3 region is CASRGGVLRETQYF. As DNA, the CDR3 is TGTGCCAGCAGGGGTGGGGTCCTCCGGGAGACCCAGTACTTC.

The chain couples TRBV15 to TRBJ1-6; D unresolved. V was cut by 2 bases and J by 7 bases, with 9 bases left in between. The germline V gene has CDR1 LNHNV and CDR2 YYDKDF (reference sequence). This CDR3 is 14 amino acids long. The CDR3: CATSRSLTNSPLHF. In DNA form, the CDR3 reads TGTGCCACCAGCAGAAGCCTAACAAATTCACCCCTCCACTTT.

V is TRBV4-1 and J is TRBJ2-7, with 12 bases fitting TRBD2. V gave up 4 bases and J gave up 6 bases; unmatched junction bases: 13. The CDR3 consists of 17 residues. The germline V gene encodes CDR1 MGHRA and CDR2 YSYEKL. In nucleotides, the CDR3 is TGCGCCAGCAGCCGGGGACTAGCGGGCAGTAACCTAGTCGAGCAGTACTTC. As protein: CASSRGLAGSNLVEQYF.

This clone has only one observation. The rearrangement links TRBV9 to TRBJ2-6, with D unclear. Deletions cut 1 base from V and 3 bases from J, with 2 bases between. In germline, CDR1 is SGDLS, CDR2 YYNGEE. The CDR3 loop spans 13 amino acids. The CDR3: CASSVLGANVLTF. CDR3 bases: TGTGCCAGCAGCGTACTTGGGGCCAACGTCCTGACTTTC.

V is TRBV28 and J is TRBJ1-3; the D is unclear. The CDR3 runs to 15 residues. The V gene lost 3 bases and the J gene lost 0 bases, with 9 bases spanning the gap. Per the germline V gene, CDR1 is MDHEN and CDR2 is SYDVKM. Here the CDR3 reads CASSFGTDSGNTIYF. The DNA for the CDR3 is TGTGCCAGCAGTTTCGGAACAGACTCTGGAAACACCATATATTTT. Drawing the rest from reference TRBV28 and TRBJ1-3, the complete variable domain is DVKVTQSSRYLVKRTGEKVFLECVQDMDHENMFWYRQDPGLGLRLIYFSYDVKMKEKGDIPEGYSVSREKKERFSLILESASTNQTSMYLCASSFGTDSGNTIYFGEGSWLTVV.

The rearrangement uses TRBV7-6 and TRBJ2-7; tentatively, D is TRBD1 (6 bases). Trimming took off 5 bases at V and 0 bases at J, with 17 bases between the two ends. Germline V gene lookup returns CDR1 SGHVS and CDR2 FNYEAQ. This CDR3 is 16 amino acids long. In nucleotides, the CDR3 is TGTGCCAGCAGCCCCCATGCAGGGGAAATCTCCTACGAGCAGTACTTC. Protein: CASSPHAGEISYEQYF.

The chain combines TRBV9 with TRBJ2-1, with D uncertain. Per the germline V gene, CDR1 is SGDLS and CDR2 is YYNGEE. V gave up 0 bases and J gave up 8 bases, with 18 bases separating them. This CDR3 spans 16 amino acids. CDR3 loop: CASSVAADLGFYEQFF. CDR3 nucleotide sequence: TGTGCCAGCAGCGTAGCGGCTGACTTGGGGTTCTATGAGCAGTTCTTC.

The V and J genes are TRBV9 and TRBJ2-1; 14 positions match TRBD2. The J segment lost 0 bases and the V segment lost 3 bases, leaving 8 bases of the junction unmatched. Germline values: CDR1 SGDLS, CDR2 YYNGEE. This CDR3 region has 19 residues. CDR3 loop: CASSGISGLAGGSYNEQFF. The CDR3 DNA follows: TGTGCCAGCAGCGGAATATCCGGACTAGCGGGAGGCTCCTACAATGAGCAGTTCTTC.

The chain is built from TRBV9 and TRBJ1-1; 7 bases line up with TRBD1. Germline V CDR1 and CDR2: SGDLS, YYNGEE. J gave up 1 base and V 4 bases, and 7 bases lay outside the gene matches. This CDR3 is built from 15 residues. The CDR3 DNA reads as TGTGCCAGCAGCCCCGCAGGGACAGCGAACACTGAAGCTTTCTTT. Protein product: CASSPAGTANTEAFF.

This chain joins TRBV6-5 and TRBJ1-5, with 7 nucleotides matching TRBD1. Germline V lookup: CDR1 MNHEY, CDR2 SVGAGI. V gave up 10 bases and J gave up 1 base; unmatched junction bases: 7. CDR3 length: 14 amino acids. The CDR3 sequence is CATRQGESNQPQHF. The DNA for the CDR3 is TGTGCCACCCGACAGGGTGAAAGCAATCAGCCCCAGCATTTT.

The rearrangement links TRBV13 to TRBJ2-5; the D is unclear. The CDR3 spans 15 residues. V lost 5 bases to trimming and J lost 2 bases, with 15 bases between them. The V gene's germline CDR1 is PRHDT and CDR2 FYEKMQ (reference sequence). The CDR3 bases are TGTGCCAGCAGCACTACCCCCCGGGCTCAAGAGACCCAGTACTTC. Translating it yields CASSTTPRAQETQYF. Together with reference TRBV13 and TRBJ2-5, the CDR3 gives the full variable domain: AAGVIQSPRHLIKEKRETATLKCYPIPRHDTVYWYQQGPGQDPQFLISFYEKMQSDKGSIPDRFSAQQFSDYHSELNMSSLELGDSALYFCASSTTPRAQETQYFGPGTRLLVL.